A selection of T cell receptor beta chains follows, all from one sample in a study of blood T cell repertoires in COVID-19. Method: immunoSEQ multiplex PCR; TCRdb's copy keeps in-frame clones and lacks some. The sample comprises about 150,000 clones, approximately 88% of which are singletons, and about 5% rests with the top ten. Sequenced input: peripheral blood. The receptors were gathered from a human donor in a cohort sampled during active COVID-19. CDR3s include the opening cysteine and the closing phenylalanine or tryptophan. A D gene is named only where the DNA matches it firmly. Clone size appears in some rows only: once, few, many, or a class for an expanded clone.

v_gene	d_gene	len	abundance	j_gene	CDR3aa	CDR3nt
TRBV6-5	TRBD1	15	once	TRBJ2-4	CASSRGQLAKNIQYF	TGTGCCAGCAGTAGGGGACAGCTAGCCAAAAACATTCAGTACTTC
TRBV10-3	.	14	.	TRBJ1-1	CAISVGGAGTEAFF	TGTGCCATCAGTGTAGGCGGGGCCGGCACTGAAGCTTTCTTT
TRBV9	TRBD2	19	.	TRBJ2-1	CASSVVSRDLAGGFDEQFF	TGTGCCAGCAGCGTAGTTTCAAGGGATCTAGCGGGGGGTTTCGATGAGCAGTTCTTC
TRBV28	TRBD2	16	.	TRBJ2-1	CASSLPGLAAYNEQFF	TGTGCCAGCAGTCTTCCGGGACTAGCGGCCTACAATGAGCAGTTCTTC
TRBV2	TRBD1	16	.	TRBJ2-7	CASTRDRGLRSYEQYF	TGTGCCAGCACCCGGGACAGGGGGCTTAGATCCTACGAGCAGTACTTC
TRBV9	.	13	.	TRBJ2-3	CASSGGGTDTQYF	TGTGCCAGCAGCGGGGGGGGCACAGATACGCAGTATTTT
TRBV6-5	.	15	once	TRBJ1-3	CASSWRRGSGNTIYF	TGTGCCAGCAGTTGGCGGCGGGGCTCTGGAAACACCATATATTTT
TRBV6-6	TRBD1	20	.	TRBJ1-5	CASSPSIGTGGRSGNQPQHF	TGTGCCAGCAGTCCATCCATAGGGACAGGAGGTCGGTCGGGAAATCAGCCCCAGCATTTT
TRBV2	TRBD1	14	.	TRBJ1-1	CASSKQGTNTEAFF	TGTGCCAGCAGCAAACAGGGGACGAACACTGAAGCTTTCTTT
TRBV30	TRBD1	16	.	TRBJ2-7	CAWSVRRGTGAYEQYF	TGTGCCTGGAGTGTAAGGAGGGGGACAGGGGCCTACGAGCAGTACTTC
TRBV6-6	.	15	.	TRBJ2-7	CASSLIQTGRREQYF	TGTGCCAGCAGTCTTATCCAGACAGGCCGCCGCGAGCAGTACTTC
TRBV9	TRBD1	15	.	TRBJ2-7	CASSVSTGVSYEQYF	TGTGCCAGCAGCGTTTCGACAGGGGTCTCCTACGAGCAGTACTTC
TRBV3-1/TRBV3-2	TRBD1	14	.	TRBJ2-7	CASSQGTGTYEQYF	TGTGCCAGCAGCCAAGGGACAGGGACCTACGAGCAGTACTTC
TRBV5-1	TRBD1	17	.	TRBJ1-6	CASSLVGTGANNSPLHF	TGCGCCAGCAGCTTGGTAGGGACAGGGGCCAATAATTCACCCCTCCACTTT
TRBV7-6	TRBD2	16	once	TRBJ2-7	CASSRVSGRASYEQYF	TGTGCCAGCAGCCGTGTTAGCGGGAGGGCCTCCTACGAGCAGTACTTC
TRBV24-1	.	12	.	TRBJ2-2	CATSVASGELFF	TGTGCCACCAGTGTAGCGTCCGGGGAGCTGTTTTTT
TRBV19	TRBD1	17	.	TRBJ1-1	CASSIWGQGLKATEAFF	TGTGCCAGTAGTATCTGGGGACAGGGTCTAAAGGCCACTGAAGCTTTCTTT
TRBV21-1	.	17	once	TRBJ2-6	CASSSQYRFSGANVLTF	TGTGCCAGCAGCAGCCAATACAGGTTCTCTGGGGCCAACGTCCTGACTTTC
TRBV7-6	.	15	.	TRBJ1-4	CASSLTQGTNEKLFF	TGTGCCAGCAGCTTGACACAGGGCACTAATGAAAAACTGTTTTTT
TRBV6-5	.	11	.	TRBJ2-1	CAIKRGNEQFF	TGTGCCATCAAACGGGGCAATGAGCAGTTCTTC
TRBV6-5	.	13	.	TRBJ2-7	CASSPGIDYEQYF	TGTGCCAGCAGTCCAGGGATCGACTACGAGCAGTACTTC
TRBV30	.	12	.	TRBJ1-2	CAWTPGESGYTF	TGTGCCTGGACCCCGGGAGAGAGTGGCTACACCTTC
TRBV11-2	.	13	.	TRBJ2-7	CASSFQSRVEQYF	TGTGCCAGCAGCTTTCAATCCAGGGTCGAGCAGTACTTC
TRBV6-1	.	12	.	TRBJ2-7	CASSESLTQQYF	TGTGCCAGCAGTGAATCGCTAACCCAGCAGTACTTC
TRBV5-4	.	13	.	TRBJ2-1	CASSLATVNEQFF	TGTGCCAGCAGCTTAGCGACTGTCAATGAGCAGTTCTTC
TRBV18	.	14	.	TRBJ2-7	CASSPPLGSYEQYF	TGTGCCAGCTCACCACCCCTCGGGTCCTACGAGCAGTACTTC
TRBV24-1	TRBD2	15	.	TRBJ2-1	CATRKGLAGDHEQFF	TGTGCCACCAGAAAGGGACTAGCGGGTGACCATGAGCAGTTCTTC
TRBV28	TRBD1	15	.	TRBJ1-5	CASRGQGVASQPQHF	TGTGCCAGCAGAGGACAGGGGGTAGCAAGTCAGCCCCAGCATTTT
TRBV28	.	12	.	TRBJ1-1	CASSRTVPDAFF	TGTGCCAGCAGTCGGACAGTGCCTGACGCTTTCTTT
TRBV28	.	14	.	TRBJ1-2	CASSLRTGFGGYTF	TGTGCCAGCAGCCTCCGCACAGGGTTTGGTGGCTACACCTTC
TRBV28	TRBD1	15	many	TRBJ2-7	CASRPGQVDWYEQYF	TGTGCCAGCAGACCTGGACAGGTTGATTGGTACGAGCAGTACTTC
TRBV12-3/TRBV12-4	TRBD1	13	.	TRBJ1-2	CASQTTGEGGYTF	TGTGCCAGCCAGACCACAGGGGAAGGTGGCTACACCTTC
TRBV27	TRBD1	14	.	TRBJ2-7	CASSSRDRAYEQYF	TGTGCCAGCAGTTCCCGGGACAGGGCCTACGAGCAGTACTTC
TRBV9	TRBD1	18	.	TRBJ2-7	CASSVAWTGLSGRGEQYF	TGTGCCAGCAGCGTAGCTTGGACAGGGTTATCGGGGCGCGGCGAGCAGTACTTC
TRBV12-3/TRBV12-4	TRBD1	13	few	TRBJ1-2	CASTTGTAYGYTF	TGTGCCAGCACTACCGGGACAGCCTATGGCTACACCTTC
TRBV30	.	14	many	TRBJ1-5	CAWSDGPSNQPQHF	TGTGCCTGGAGTGACGGTCCCAGCAATCAGCCCCAGCATTTT
TRBV6-4	TRBD1	16	.	TRBJ2-1	CASSERGQGSYNEQFF	TGTGCCAGCAGTGAAAGGGGACAGGGCTCCTACAATGAGCAGTTCTTC
TRBV11-3	.	13	.	TRBJ1-4	CASSLRTNEKLFF	TGTGCCAGCAGCTTGAGGACTAATGAAAAACTGTTTTTT
TRBV30	.	15	.	TRBJ1-6	CAWSVPDSSNSPLHF	TGTGCCTGGAGTGTACCTGACTCAAGCAATTCACCCCTCCACTTT
TRBV11-2	.	14	.	TRBJ2-1	CASSFSNSYNEQFF	TGTGCCAGCAGCTTTTCTAACTCTTACAATGAGCAGTTCTTC
TRBV6-6	TRBD1	15	.	TRBJ2-1	CASSYGGTGGDEQFF	TGTGCCAGCAGTTATGGGGGGACAGGGGGCGATGAGCAGTTCTTC
TRBV30	TRBD1	15	many	TRBJ1-5	CAWSLGQGVNQPQHF	TGTGCCTGGAGTCTAGGACAGGGGGTGAATCAGCCCCAGCATTTT
TRBV7-2	.	12	.	TRBJ2-7	CASSRPGYEQYF	TGTGCCAGCAGCCGCCCAGGGTACGAGCAGTACTTC
TRBV5-4	TRBD1	13	.	TRBJ2-1	CASSTGQNNEQFF	TGTGCCAGCAGCACGGGACAGAACAATGAGCAGTTCTTC
TRBV5-8	.	16	.	TRBJ2-5	CASSLLTGSYQETQYF	TGTGCCAGCAGCTTATTGACAGGCTCGTACCAAGAGACCCAGTACTTC